The present entry profiles one TCR beta chain with its context. Its antigen is unknown. This entry comes from a study of cytomegalovirus exposure and HLA in healthy donors. The study, taken as a whole, reports: Later, an analysis found that common viral pathogens appeared to be linked with several of the most significant clusters. Through in vitro validation, three CMV-associated chains were shown to be specific for CMV antigens.

Germline V gene sequence: CDR1 SQVTM, CDR2 ANQGSEA. With V trimmed by 6 bases and J by 2 bases, 7 bases remained unmatched. This CDR3 region has 13 residues. Primers included in the PCR were 60 Vbeta and 13 Jbeta primers. As originally analysed: Later, an analysis found about 80 million unique TCR beta chains, and about 10 million of these were shared. Here immunoSEQ multiplex PCR was the method, and the copy in TCRdb shows in-frame clones only, minus some. Clone size and V and J calls were adopted from that table, with D and trimming inferred from the DNA. The table has around 150,000 clones, approximately 87% seen once; the top ten hold about 1.5%.

This rearrangement joins TRBV29-1 to TRBJ2-7, with 7 bases lining up with TRBD2. The source of this sequence is a man between 40 and 49 years old in good health and CMV-seronegative. Sequenced: PBMCs. The CDR3 region has the DNA TGCAGCGTAGGTCTAGCGGAAACCTACGAGCAGTACTTC. The encoded protein is CSVGLAETYEQYF.